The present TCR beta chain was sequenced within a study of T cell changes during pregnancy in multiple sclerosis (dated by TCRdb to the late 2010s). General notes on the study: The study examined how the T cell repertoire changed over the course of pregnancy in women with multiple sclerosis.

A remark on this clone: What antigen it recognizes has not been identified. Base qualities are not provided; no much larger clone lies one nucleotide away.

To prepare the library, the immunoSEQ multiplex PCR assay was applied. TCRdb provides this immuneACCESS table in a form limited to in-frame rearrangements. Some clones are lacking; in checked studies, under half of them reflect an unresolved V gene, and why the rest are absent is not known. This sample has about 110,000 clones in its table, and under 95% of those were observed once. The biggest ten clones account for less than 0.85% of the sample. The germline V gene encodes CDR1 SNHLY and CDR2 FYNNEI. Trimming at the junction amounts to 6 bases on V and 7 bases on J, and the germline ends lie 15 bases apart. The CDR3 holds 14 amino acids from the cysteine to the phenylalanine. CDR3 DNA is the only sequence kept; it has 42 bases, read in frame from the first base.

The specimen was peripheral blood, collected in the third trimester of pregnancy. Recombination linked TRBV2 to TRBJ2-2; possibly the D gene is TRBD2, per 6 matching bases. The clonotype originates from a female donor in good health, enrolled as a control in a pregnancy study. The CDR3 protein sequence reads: CASRAIGGGGELFF. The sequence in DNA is TGTGCCAGCAGAGCTATCGGGGGAGGCGGGGAGCTGTTTTTT. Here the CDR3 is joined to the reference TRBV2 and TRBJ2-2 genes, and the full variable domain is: EPEVTQTPSHQVTQMGQEVILRCVPISNHLYFYWYRQILGQKVEFLVSFYNNEISEKSEIFDDQFSVERPDGSNFTLKIRSTKLEDSAMYFCASRAIGGGGELFFGEGSRLTVL.